The T cell receptor (beta chain) described here comes from a study of CD8 T cells in Susac syndrome. Study at large: Among sequenced Susac syndrome patients, roughly six had active disease and eight were in remission. Notes on the study in general: TCR sequencing and HLA analysis covered a relatively small number of individuals. Susac syndrome CD4+ T cell repertoires showed no clonal expansion.

Germline V gene sequence: CDR1 LNHDA, CDR2 SQIVND (reference sequence). V gave up 4 bases and J gave up 7 bases; unmatched junction bases: 7. This CDR3 spans 14 amino acids. RNA was extracted with the RNeasy kit, and a quantity of roughly 0.5 to 1 ug was reverse transcribed using random hexamers. An immunoSEQ multiplex PCR generated amplified TCR beta CDR3 products spanning 54 Vbeta and 13 Jbeta. TCRdb passed the immunoSEQ multiplex PCR reads through MiXCR, listing each CDR3 protein once. The sample includes roughly 150,000 distinct CDR3 sequences, approximately 95% seen only once; the top ten take roughly 0.084%. About this clonotype itself: What it recognizes is unknown.

This chain connects TRBV19 to TRBJ1-5; TRBD1 agrees at 7 bases. Sequences were obtained from CD4+ T cells from PBMCs. This receptor was taken from a human donor with Susac syndrome. CDR3 sequence (DNA): TGTGCCAGTAGTAGAACAGGGGTGGGCCAGCCCCAGCATTTT. Residues: CASSRTGVGQPQHF.